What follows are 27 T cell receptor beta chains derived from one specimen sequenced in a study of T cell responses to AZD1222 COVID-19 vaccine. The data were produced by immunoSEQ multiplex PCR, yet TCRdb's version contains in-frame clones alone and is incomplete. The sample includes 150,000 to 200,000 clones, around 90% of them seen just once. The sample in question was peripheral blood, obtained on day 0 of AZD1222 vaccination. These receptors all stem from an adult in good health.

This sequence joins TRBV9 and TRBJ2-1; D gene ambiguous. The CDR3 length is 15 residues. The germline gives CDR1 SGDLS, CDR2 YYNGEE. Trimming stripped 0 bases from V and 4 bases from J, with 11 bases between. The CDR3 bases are TGTGCCAGCAGCGTAGAGTGGCAAGCGTACAATGAGCAGTTCTTC. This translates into CASSVEWQAYNEQFF. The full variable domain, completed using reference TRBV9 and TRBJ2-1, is DSGVTQTPKHLITATGQRVTLRCSPRSGDLSVYWYQQSLDQGLQFLIQYYNGEERAKGNILERFSAQQFPDLHSELNLSSLELGDSALYFCASSVEWQAYNEQFFGPGTRLTVL.

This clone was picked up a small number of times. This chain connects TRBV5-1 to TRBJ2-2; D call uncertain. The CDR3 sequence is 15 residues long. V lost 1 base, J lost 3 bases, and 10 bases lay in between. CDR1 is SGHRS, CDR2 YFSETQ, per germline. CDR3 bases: TGCGCCAGCAGCTTGTCACAGTCGGACACCGGGGAGCTGTTTTTT. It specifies CASSLSQSDTGELFF.

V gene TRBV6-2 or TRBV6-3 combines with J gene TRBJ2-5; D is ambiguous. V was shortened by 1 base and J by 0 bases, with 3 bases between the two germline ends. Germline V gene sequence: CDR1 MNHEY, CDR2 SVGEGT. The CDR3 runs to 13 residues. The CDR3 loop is CASSYYHQETQYF. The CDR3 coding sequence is TGTGCCAGCAGTTACTACCACCAAGAGACCCAGTACTTC.

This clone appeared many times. CDR3 in amino acids: CASSLNSGSSYNEQFF. The CDR3 DNA sequence: TGTGCCAGCAGCCTGAACTCAGGGAGCTCCTACAATGAGCAGTTCTTC. The chain carries TRBV4-2 and TRBJ2-1; perhaps D is TRBD1 or TRBD2 (5 bases each). Trimming took off 4 bases at V and 0 bases at J, with 13 bases between the two ends. CDR1 and CDR2 (germline): LGHNA, YNFKEQ. This CDR3 spans 16 amino acids.

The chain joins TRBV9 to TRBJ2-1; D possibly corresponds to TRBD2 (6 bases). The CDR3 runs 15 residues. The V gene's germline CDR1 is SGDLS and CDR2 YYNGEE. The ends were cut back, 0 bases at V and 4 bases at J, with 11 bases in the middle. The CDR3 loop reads CASSVDLANYNEQFF. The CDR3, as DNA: TGTGCCAGCAGCGTAGATCTAGCGAATTACAATGAGCAGTTCTTC.

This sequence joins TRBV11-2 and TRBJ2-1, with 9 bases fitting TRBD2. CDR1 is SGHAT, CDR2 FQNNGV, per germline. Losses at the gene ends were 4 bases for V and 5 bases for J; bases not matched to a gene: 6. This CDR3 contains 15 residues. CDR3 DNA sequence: TGTGCCAGCAGCTCCCCGGGCGGGAGGGACAATGAGCAGTTCTTC. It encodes CASSSPGGRDNEQFF.

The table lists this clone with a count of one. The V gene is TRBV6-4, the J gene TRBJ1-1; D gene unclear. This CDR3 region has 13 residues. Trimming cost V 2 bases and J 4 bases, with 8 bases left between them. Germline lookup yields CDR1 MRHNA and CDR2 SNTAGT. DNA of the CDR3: TGTGCCAGCAGTGACGAGGGATCCACTGAAGCTTTCTTT. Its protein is CASSDEGSTEAFF.

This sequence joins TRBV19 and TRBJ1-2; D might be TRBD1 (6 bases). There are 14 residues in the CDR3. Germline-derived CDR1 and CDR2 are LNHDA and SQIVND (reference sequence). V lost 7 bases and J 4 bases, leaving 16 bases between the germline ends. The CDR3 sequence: CASTSRGPPYGYTF. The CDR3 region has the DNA TGTGCCAGTACCTCCAGGGGCCCCCCCTATGGCTACACCTTC. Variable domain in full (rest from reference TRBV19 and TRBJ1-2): DGGITQSPKYLFRKEGQNVTLSCEQNLNHDAMYWYRQDPGQGLRLIYYSQIVNDFQKGDIAEGYSVSREKKESFPLTVTSAQKNPTAFYLCASTSRGPPYGYTFGSGTRLTVV.

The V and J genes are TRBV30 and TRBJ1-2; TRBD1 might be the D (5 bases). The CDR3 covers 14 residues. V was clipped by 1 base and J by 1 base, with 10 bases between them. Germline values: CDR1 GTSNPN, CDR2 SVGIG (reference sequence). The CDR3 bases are TGTGCCTGGAGTGGACAGTTATTTAACTATGGCTACACCTTC. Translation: CAWSGQLFNYGYTF.

The CDR3 region has the DNA TGTGCTAGTGGTTTCGGCGGGAGAGGGGATACGCAGTATTTT. As protein: CASGFGGRGDTQYF. The chain combines TRBV12-5 with TRBJ2-3, with 7 bases identical to TRBD2. The CDR3 runs to 14 residues. The V and J ends lost 3 bases and 6 bases, in that order; junction bases with no gene match: 6. Per the germline V gene, CDR1 is LGHNT and CDR2 is FRNRAP.

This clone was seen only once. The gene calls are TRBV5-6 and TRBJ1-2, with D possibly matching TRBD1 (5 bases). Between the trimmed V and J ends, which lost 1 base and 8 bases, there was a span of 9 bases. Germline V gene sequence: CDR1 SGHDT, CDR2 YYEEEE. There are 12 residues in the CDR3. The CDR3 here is CASSLPGQGYTF. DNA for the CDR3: TGTGCCAGCAGCTTGCCAGGGCAGGGCTACACCTTC.

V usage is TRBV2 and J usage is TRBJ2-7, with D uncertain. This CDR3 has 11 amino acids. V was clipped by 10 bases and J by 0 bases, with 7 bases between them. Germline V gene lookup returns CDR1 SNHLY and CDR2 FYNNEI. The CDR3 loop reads CATANSYEQYF. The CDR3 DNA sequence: TGTGCCACCGCCAACTCCTACGAGCAGTACTTC.

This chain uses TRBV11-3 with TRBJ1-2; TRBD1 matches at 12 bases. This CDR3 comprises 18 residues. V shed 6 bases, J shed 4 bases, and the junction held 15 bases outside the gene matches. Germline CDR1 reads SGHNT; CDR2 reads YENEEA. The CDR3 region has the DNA TGTGCCAGCAGGACCCCCCGGGACAGGGGGCTAAGTTGCTATGGCTACACCTTC. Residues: CASRTPRDRGLSCYGYTF.

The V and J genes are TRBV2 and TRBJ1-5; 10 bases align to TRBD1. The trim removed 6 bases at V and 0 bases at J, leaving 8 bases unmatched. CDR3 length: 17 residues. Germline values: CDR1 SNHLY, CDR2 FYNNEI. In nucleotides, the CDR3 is TGTGCCAGCAGCCGGGACAGGGGTCGATATAGCAATCAGCCCCAGCATTTT. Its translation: CASSRDRGRYSNQPQHF.

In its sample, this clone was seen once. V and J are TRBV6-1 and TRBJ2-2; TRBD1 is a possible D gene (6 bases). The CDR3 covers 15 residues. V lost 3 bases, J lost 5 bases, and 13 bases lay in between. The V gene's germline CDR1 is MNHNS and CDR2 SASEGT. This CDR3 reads CASSDPGHPTGELFF. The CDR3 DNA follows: TGTGCCAGCAGTGATCCGGGACATCCAACCGGGGAGCTGTTTTTT.

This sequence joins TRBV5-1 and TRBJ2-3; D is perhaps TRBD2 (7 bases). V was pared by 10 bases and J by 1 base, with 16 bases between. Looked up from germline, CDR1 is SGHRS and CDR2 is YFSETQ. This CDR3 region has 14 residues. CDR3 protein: CARKEGGGTDTQYF. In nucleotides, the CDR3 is TGCGCCCGCAAGGAGGGGGGGGGCACAGATACGCAGTATTTT.

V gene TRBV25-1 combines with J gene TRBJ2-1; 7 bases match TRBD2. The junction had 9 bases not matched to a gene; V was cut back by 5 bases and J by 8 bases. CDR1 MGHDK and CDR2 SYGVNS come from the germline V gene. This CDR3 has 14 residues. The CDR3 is CASSPGLVHHEQFF. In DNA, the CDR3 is TGTGCCAGCAGTCCAGGACTAGTTCATCATGAGCAGTTCTTC.

The CDR3 region has the DNA TGTGCCAGCAGGGGAGACATTAACACCGGGGAGCTGTTTTTT. It yields the protein CASRGDINTGELFF. The chain uses TRBV2 and TRBJ2-2; a possible D gene is TRBD2 (5 bases). This CDR3 has 14 amino acids. Trimming shortened V by 6 bases and J by 2 bases, and 10 bases separated the two germline ends. CDR1 is SNHLY, CDR2 FYNNEI, per germline. The whole variable domain, remainder taken from reference TRBV2 and TRBJ2-2, is EPEVTQTPSHQVTQMGQEVILRCVPISNHLYFYWYRQILGQKVEFLVSFYNNEISEKSEIFDDQFSVERPDGSNFTLKIRSTKLEDSAMYFCASRGDINTGELFFGEGSRLTVL.

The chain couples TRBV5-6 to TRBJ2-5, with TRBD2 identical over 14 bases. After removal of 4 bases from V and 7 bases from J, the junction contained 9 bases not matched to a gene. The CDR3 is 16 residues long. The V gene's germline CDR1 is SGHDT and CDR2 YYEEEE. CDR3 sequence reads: CASSPRLAGGPVTQYF. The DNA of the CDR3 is TGTGCCAGCAGCCCCCGACTAGCGGGAGGGCCGGTGACCCAGTACTTC.

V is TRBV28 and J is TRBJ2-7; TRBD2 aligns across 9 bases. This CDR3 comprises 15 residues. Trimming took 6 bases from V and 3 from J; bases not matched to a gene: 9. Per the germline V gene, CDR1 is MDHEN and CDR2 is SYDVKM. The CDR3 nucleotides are TGTGCCAGCAGCGTCCGAGCGGGAGGTAACTACGAGCAGTACTTC. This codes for CASSVRAGGNYEQYF.

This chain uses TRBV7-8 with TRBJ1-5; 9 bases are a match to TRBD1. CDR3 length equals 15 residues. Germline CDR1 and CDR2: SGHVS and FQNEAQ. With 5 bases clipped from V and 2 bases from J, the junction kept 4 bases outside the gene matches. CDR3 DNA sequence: TGTGCCAGCAGCGGAGACAGGGGGGGCAATCAGCCCCAGCATTTT. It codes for CASSGDRGGNQPQHF.

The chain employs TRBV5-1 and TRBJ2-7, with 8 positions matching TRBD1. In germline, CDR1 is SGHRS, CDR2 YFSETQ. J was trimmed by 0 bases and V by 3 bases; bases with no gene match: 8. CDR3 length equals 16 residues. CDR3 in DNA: TGCGCCAGCAGCTGGAAAGGACAGGGTTTCTCCTACGAGCAGTACTTC. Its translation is CASSWKGQGFSYEQYF.

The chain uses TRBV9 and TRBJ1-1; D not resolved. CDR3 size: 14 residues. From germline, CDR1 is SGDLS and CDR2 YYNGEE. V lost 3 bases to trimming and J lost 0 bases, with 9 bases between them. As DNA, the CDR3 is TGTGCCAGCAGCGCAGGAGGCATGAACACTGAAGCTTTCTTT. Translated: CASSAGGMNTEAFF.

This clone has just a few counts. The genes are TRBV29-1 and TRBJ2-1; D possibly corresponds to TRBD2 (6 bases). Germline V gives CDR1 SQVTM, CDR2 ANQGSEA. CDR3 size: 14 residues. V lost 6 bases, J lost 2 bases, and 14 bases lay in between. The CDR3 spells CSVQSGRTYNEQFF. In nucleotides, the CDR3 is TGCAGCGTCCAAAGCGGGCGAACCTACAATGAGCAGTTCTTC.

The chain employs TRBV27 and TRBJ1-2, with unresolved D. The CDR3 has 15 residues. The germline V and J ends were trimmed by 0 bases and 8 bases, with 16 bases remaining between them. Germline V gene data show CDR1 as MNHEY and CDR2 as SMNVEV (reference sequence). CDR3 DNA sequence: TGTGCCAGCAGTTTATCGAGGCTAGGATTTGCGGGCTACACCTTC. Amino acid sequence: CASSLSRLGFAGYTF.

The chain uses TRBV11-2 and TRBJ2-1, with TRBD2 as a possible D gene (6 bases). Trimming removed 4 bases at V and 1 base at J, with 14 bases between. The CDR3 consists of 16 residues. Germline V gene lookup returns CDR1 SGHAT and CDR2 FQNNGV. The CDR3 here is CASSSPRDWSYNEQFF. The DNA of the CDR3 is TGTGCCAGCAGCTCCCCCCGGGACTGGTCCTACAATGAGCAGTTCTTC.

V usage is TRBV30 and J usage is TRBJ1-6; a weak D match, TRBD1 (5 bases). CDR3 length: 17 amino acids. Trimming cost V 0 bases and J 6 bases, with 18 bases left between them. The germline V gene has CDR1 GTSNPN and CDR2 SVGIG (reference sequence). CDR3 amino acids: CAWSVQGAAWGNSPLHF. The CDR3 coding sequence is TGTGCCTGGAGTGTACAAGGGGCAGCTTGGGGTAATTCACCCCTCCACTTT.